Listed below are T cell receptor beta chains from one sample, sequenced in a study of cytomegalovirus exposure and HLA in healthy donors. Profiled with immunoSEQ multiplex PCR; TCRdb holds only in-frame clones, not every one. The top ten clones hold approximately 3% of a sample with under 200,000 clones, 78% of them seen once. The source material was PBMCs. The receptors stem from a woman between 40 and 55 years old in good health and CMV-seronegative. The CDR3 runs from the conserved cysteine through the conserved F or W. A D gene is named only where the DNA matches it firmly. A row's size may be missing; if present it is once, few, many or a size class.

V	length	size	J	D	DNA	CDR3
TRBV5-1	13	.	TRBJ2-7	.	TGCGCCAGCTCCCCCGCGACAGCCTACGAGCAGTACTTC	CASSPATAYEQYF
TRBV4-1	13	once	TRBJ2-7	.	TGCGCCAGCAGCCATTGGGGGGGCGACGAGCAGTACTTC	CASSHWGGDEQYF
TRBV10-3	15	.	TRBJ1-3	.	TGTGCCATCAGTGAATTAGGGGGGGCCGGAAACACCATATATTTT	CAISELGGAGNTIYF
TRBV5-5	16	.	TRBJ1-1	.	TGTGCCAGCAGCTCTATCAGGGGTTCGGGTAACACTGAAGCTTTCTTT	CASSSIRGSGNTEAFF
TRBV9	15	.	TRBJ1-5	.	TGTGCCAGCAGCGTAGTTCACAGGCCTCGACAGCCCCAGCATTTT	CASSVVHRPRQPQHF
TRBV5-5	17	.	TRBJ2-1	TRBD2	TGTGCCAGCAGCTTGGCCGTTAGCGGGGGGGCCGACAATGAGCAGTTCTTC	CASSLAVSGGADNEQFF
TRBV7-9	11	.	TRBJ2-7	.	TGTGCCAGCAGCCCCGTCCACGAGCAGTACTTC	CASSPVHEQYF
TRBV28	16	.	TRBJ1-6	.	TGTGCCAGCAGTTTGGTCCGGGGGTCCTATAATTCACCCCTCCACTTT	CASSLVRGSYNSPLHF
TRBV6-1	14	.	TRBJ1-1	.	TGTGCCAGCAGTGTCAGGGGTACTAACACTGAAGCTTTCTTT	CASSVRGTNTEAFF
TRBV10-3	14	few	TRBJ1-1	.	TGTGCCATCAGTGAAAACGGGAGAGGGACTGAAGCTTTCTTT	CAISENGRGTEAFF
TRBV18	17	.	TRBJ1-1	TRBD1	TGTGCCAGCTCACCAATTGGGACAGGGGGCCTGAACACTGAAGCTTTCTTT	CASSPIGTGGLNTEAFF
TRBV9	15	.	TRBJ1-2	.	TGTGCCAGCAGCGCACAGGGCAGGGGTAACTATGGCTACACCTTC	CASSAQGRGNYGYTF
TRBV5-4	14	.	TRBJ2-2	TRBD1	TGTGCCAGCAGCACGTACAGGGGCACCGGGGAGCTGTTTTTT	CASSTYRGTGELFF
TRBV5-4	13	.	TRBJ1-5	.	TGTGCCAGCAGCTTGGGGCCCGATGGGCCCCAGCATTTT	CASSLGPDGPQHF
TRBV5-1	17	.	TRBJ2-1	TRBD1	TGCGCCAGCAGCTTGCCGCGGGACAGGGTGGACTACAATGAGCAGTTCTTC	CASSLPRDRVDYNEQFF
TRBV5-1	15	.	TRBJ2-5	TRBD1	TGCGCCAGCAGCTGGGGGACAGTTACCCTAGAGACCCAGTACTTC	CASSWGTVTLETQYF
TRBV28	15	.	TRBJ1-1	TRBD1	TGTGCCAGCATTCCTCCGGGACAGGCTCTTACTGAAGCTTTCTTT	CASIPPGQALTEAFF
TRBV5-1	13	.	TRBJ2-1	.	TGCGCCAGCAGCCAAACCTACCCGGGGGAGCAGTTCTTC	CASSQTYPGEQFF
TRBV19	14	.	TRBJ2-3	TRBD2	TGTGCCAGTAGTACCCCGGGGGGGGCAGATACGCAGTATTTT	CASSTPGGADTQYF
TRBV28	16	.	TRBJ1-4	TRBD1	TGTGCCAGCAGTTCCCCCTCCGACAGGGTTGTGGAAAAACTGTTTTTT	CASSSPSDRVVEKLFF
TRBV5-1	12	few	TRBJ2-1	.	TGCGCCAGCAGCTTGAGCAGGAATGAGCAGTTCTTC	CASSLSRNEQFF
TRBV5-1	14	.	TRBJ1-4	.	TGCGCCAGCAGCTTGTCTGCAACTAATGAAAAACTGTTTTTT	CASSLSATNEKLFF
TRBV2	14	.	TRBJ1-5	.	TGTGCCAGCAGTGCAGTCCAGGGTGGGCAGCCCCAGCATTTT	CASSAVQGGQPQHF
TRBV19	17	.	TRBJ1-5	.	TGTGCCAGTAGTATTCAGGGCCGCATCAATAGCAATCAGCCCCAGCATTTT	CASSIQGRINSNQPQHF
TRBV6-5	15	.	TRBJ2-1	.	TGTGCCAGCAGCCCGACAGCAAGCTCCTACAATGAGCAGTTCTTC	CASSPTASSYNEQFF
TRBV27	16	.	TRBJ2-1	.	TGTGCCAGCAGTTTACTTGACCAGATAGGGCGGGGAGAGCAGTTCTTC	CASSLLDQIGRGEQFF
TRBV7-7	14	.	TRBJ2-7	.	TGTGCCAGCAGCTTAGGGCAGGGTAACCACGAGCAGTACTTC	CASSLGQGNHEQYF
TRBV4-1	15	.	TRBJ2-7	TRBD1	TGCGCCAGCAGTCACCGGGACAGGGGGCAATACGAGCAGTACTTC	CASSHRDRGQYEQYF
TRBV7-9	16	.	TRBJ1-1	TRBD1	TGTGCCAGCAGCTCGCAAGGGGGCGCGAGGAACACTGAAGCTTTCTTT	CASSSQGGARNTEAFF
TRBV9	13	.	TRBJ1-2	.	TGTGCCAGCACCCGCGAAACCTTCTATGGCTACACCTTC	CASTRETFYGYTF
TRBV28	15	.	TRBJ1-2	.	TGTGCCAGCAGTTTACAGGGGCAGGTTAACTATGGCTACACCTTC	CASSLQGQVNYGYTF
TRBV2	13	.	TRBJ2-2	.	TGTGCCAGCACCGGACAGTTCACCGGGGAGCTGTTTTTT	CASTGQFTGELFF
TRBV18	15	.	TRBJ1-5	.	TGTGCCAGCTCATCAGGGGTCTATAGCAATCAGCCCCAGCATTTT	CASSSGVYSNQPQHF
TRBV15	18	.	TRBJ1-2	.	TGTGCCACCAGCAGAGATTCCGGCAACTACAGGGCGAACTATGGCTACACCTTC	CATSRDSGNYRANYGYTF
TRBV5-4	14	once	TRBJ1-2	.	TGTGCCAGCAGCTCAGTTAACCAAAACTATGGCTACACCTTC	CASSSVNQNYGYTF
TRBV6-5	13	.	TRBJ1-5	.	TGTGCCAGCAGCAGGGGTAGCAATCAGCCCCAGCATTTT	CASSRGSNQPQHF
TRBV29-1	16	.	TRBJ2-3	.	TGCAGCGTTACCAACACACCGACAGGAAGGGCAGATACGCAGTATTTT	CSVTNTPTGRADTQYF
TRBV27	16	.	TRBJ2-1	.	TGTGCCAGCAGTTTTTCGGCGGGGAGCATATACAATGAGCAGTTCTTC	CASSFSAGSIYNEQFF
TRBV1	15	.	TRBJ2-2	.	TGCACCAGCAGCCAAGATAACGAGGAAAACGGGGAGCTGTTTTTT	CTSSQDNEENGELFF
TRBV27	13	.	TRBJ1-2	.	TGTGCCAGCAGTTTATGGGGCAACTATGGCTACACCTTC	CASSLWGNYGYTF
TRBV6-5	12	few	TRBJ1-1	.	TGTGCCAGCAGTCGAAAACAGGGTGAAGCTTTCTTT	CASSRKQGEAFF
TRBV5-4	14	.	TRBJ1-4	.	TGTGCCAGCAGCTTGCGGGATGGAAATGAAAAACTGTTTTTT	CASSLRDGNEKLFF
TRBV6-1	16	.	TRBJ2-7	TRBD1	TGTGCCAGCAGTGAACCGGGACAGGCCCGACCCTACGAGCAGTACTTC	CASSEPGQARPYEQYF
TRBV19	16	.	TRBJ1-1	.	TGTGCCAGTAGTATCGCGATAGGGCAGGGGATCACTGAAGCTTTCTTT	CASSIAIGQGITEAFF